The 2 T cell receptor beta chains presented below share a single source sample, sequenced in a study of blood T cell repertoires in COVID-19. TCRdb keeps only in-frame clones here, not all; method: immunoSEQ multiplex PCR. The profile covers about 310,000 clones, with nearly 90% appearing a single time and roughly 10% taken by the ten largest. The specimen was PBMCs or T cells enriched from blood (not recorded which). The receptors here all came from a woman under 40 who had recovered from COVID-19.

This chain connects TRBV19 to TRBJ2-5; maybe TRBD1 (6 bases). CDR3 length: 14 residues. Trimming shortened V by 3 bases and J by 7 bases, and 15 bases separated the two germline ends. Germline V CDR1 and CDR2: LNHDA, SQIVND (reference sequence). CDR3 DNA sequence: TGTGCCAGTAGTATTGGACAGTCCCTTGGGACCCAGTACTTC. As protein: CASSIGQSLGTQYF.

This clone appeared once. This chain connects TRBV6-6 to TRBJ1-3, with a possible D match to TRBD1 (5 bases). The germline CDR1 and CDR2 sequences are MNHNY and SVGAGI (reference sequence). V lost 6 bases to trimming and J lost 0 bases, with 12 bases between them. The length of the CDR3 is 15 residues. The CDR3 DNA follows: TGTGCCAGCAGAAGAGACAGCAGCTCTGGAAACACCATATATTTT. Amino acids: CASRRDSSSGNTIYF.